Listed below are T cell receptor beta chains from one sample, sequenced in a study of blood T cell repertoires in COVID-19. The method was immunoSEQ multiplex PCR; TCRdb's version includes in-frame clones alone and lacks a portion of them. The table has some 76,000 clones, approximately 85% seen once. Sequenced sample: peripheral blood. These receptor sequences come from a human donor in a cohort sampled during active COVID-19. Both conserved end residues are part of each CDR3. The order of the fields is D gene, V gene, J gene, clone size, CDR3 DNA, CDR3 protein. The D gene is left open where the match is weak. For some rows the clone size is stated as once, few or many, or as a class when expanded; others skip it.

>TRBD1|TRBV11-2|TRBJ1-2|.
TGTGCCAGCAGCACGGACAGGGGAGCCTATGGCTACACCTTC
CASSTDRGAYGYTF
>TRBD1|TRBV7-9|TRBJ1-1|.
TGTGCCAGCAGCTTACGACAGGGGGCGCGAACTGAAGCTTTCTTT
CASSLRQGARTEAFF
>TRBD2|TRBV30|TRBJ2-1|.
TGTGCCTGGAGTCGGGGGGGGACCTACAATGAGCAGTTCTTC
CAWSRGGTYNEQFF
>.|TRBV4-1|TRBJ1-2|few
TGCGCCAGCAGCCAGGATAAGGACAGCTTCTATGGCTACACCTTC
CASSQDKDSFYGYTF
>.|TRBV12-5|TRBJ1-1|few
TGTGCTAGTGGTTCGGGGGGAAAAAACACTGAAGCTTTCTTT
CASGSGGKNTEAFF
>TRBD1|TRBV12-3/TRBV12-4|TRBJ1-4|.
TGTGCCACACGGACAGGTCTCGAAAAACTGTTTTTT
CATRTGLEKLFF
>.|TRBV11-1|TRBJ1-1|.
TGTGCCAGCAGTTCCACAGGGTTCACTGAAGCTTTCTTT
CASSSTGFTEAFF
>.|TRBV30|TRBJ2-3|.
TGTGCCTGGAGCTCAGGGGCGGGGGGCACAGATACGCAGTATTTT
CAWSSGAGGTDTQYF
>.|TRBV19|TRBJ1-6|few
TGTGCCAGTAGTATTGAGAATTCACCCCTCCACTTT
CASSIENSPLHF
>TRBD2|TRBV6-1|TRBJ2-1|.
TGTGCCAGCAGTGATTGGACTAGCGGGGGCAATGAGCAGTTCTTC
CASSDWTSGGNEQFF
>TRBD2|TRBV4-1|TRBJ2-5|.
TGCGCCAGCAGCCATTTAGCGGGGGGGAGGGAGACCCAGTACTTC
CASSHLAGGRETQYF
>TRBD2|TRBV11-3|TRBJ2-3|.
TGTGCCAGCAGCTTGGGGGGGATAACAGATACGCAGTATTTT
CASSLGGITDTQYF
>.|TRBV5-1|TRBJ1-5|.
TGCGCCAGCAGCTTGCAGGGAGGATCCGATCAGCCCCAGCATTTT
CASSLQGGSDQPQHF
>.|TRBV5-1|TRBJ1-6|.
TGCGCCAGCAGCAGACAGGCCGAAAATTCACCCCTCCACTTT
CASSRQAENSPLHF
>.|TRBV18|TRBJ2-1|.
TGTGCCAGCTCACCAGGGTGGGCAGGAATGTCTGGGAATGAGCAGTTCTTC
CASSPGWAGMSGNEQFF
>.|TRBV19|TRBJ1-5|.
TGTGCCAGTAGTCCAGGGGCGGGGAGGGACAATCAGCCCCAGCATTTT
CASSPGAGRDNQPQHF
>TRBD1|TRBV5-1|TRBJ2-5|.
TGCGCCAGCAGCTTCAACACAGGGGGCGGGGAGACCCAGTACTTC
CASSFNTGGGETQYF
>TRBD1|TRBV7-3|TRBJ2-7|.
TGTGCCAGCAGCTCGACAGGGGGCTGGGACGAGCAGTACTTC
CASSSTGGWDEQYF
>.|TRBV9|TRBJ1-3|once
TGTGCCAGCAGCGTAGGGACTCCAGGGGCGACGGACACCATATATTTT
CASSVGTPGATDTIYF
>.|TRBV19|TRBJ2-1|.
TGTGCCAGTAGTCCTCCCTTCTCCTACAATGAGCAGTTCTTC
CASSPPFSYNEQFF
>TRBD1|TRBV11-2|TRBJ2-7|.
TGTGCCAGCAGCCCGGACAGGGCGTCCTACGAGCAGTACTTC
CASSPDRASYEQYF
>TRBD2|TRBV7-3|TRBJ2-1|.
TGTGCCAGCAGCTTAACGGCTAGCGGGGGATCGAATGAGCAGTTCTTC
CASSLTASGGSNEQFF
>.|TRBV27|TRBJ2-3|once
TGTGCCAGCACTAGGGGGACGGCGACAGATACGCAGTATTTT
CASTRGTATDTQYF
>.|TRBV5-5|TRBJ1-3|.
TGTGCCAGCAGCTTGGGCCCCATTGGGGCGGCCGGAAACACCATATATTTT
CASSLGPIGAAGNTIYF
>.|TRBV11-3|TRBJ1-1|few
TGTGCCAGCAGTAACGGCCGGGGAAACACTGAAGCTTTCTTT
CASSNGRGNTEAFF
>.|TRBV5-1|TRBJ1-4|.
TGCGCCAGCGGGTCAGGGCAAAGTGAAAAACTGTTTTTT
CASGSGQSEKLFF
>TRBD2|TRBV5-6|TRBJ2-1|.
TGTGCCAGCAGCTTGGACCTAGCGGGGTTCGATGAGCAGTTCTTC
CASSLDLAGFDEQFF
>.|TRBV3-1/TRBV3-2|TRBJ2-5|.
TGTGCCAGCAGCCTACGCGGCGAAGAGACCCAGTACTTC
CASSLRGEETQYF
>.|TRBV11-2|TRBJ2-4|.
TGTGCCAGCAGCCCGCGGCCCAGGGGCAACATTCAGTACTTC
CASSPRPRGNIQYF
>.|TRBV5-1|TRBJ2-2|.
TGCGCCAGCAGCTCCACAGGAACCGCGAACACCGGGGAGCTGTTTTTT
CASSSTGTANTGELFF
>TRBD2|TRBV7-3|TRBJ2-1|.
TGTGCCAGCAGCCCGTGGGGCGGGGGCTACAATGAGCAGTTCTTC
CASSPWGGGYNEQFF
>.|TRBV2|TRBJ2-7|.
TGTGCCAGCAGTGGATCCAGGGCCGCCTACGAGCAGTACTTC
CASSGSRAAYEQYF
>.|TRBV4-1|TRBJ2-3|.
TGCGCCAGCAGCCGCGGGGTGGACACAGATACGCAGTATTTT
CASSRGVDTDTQYF